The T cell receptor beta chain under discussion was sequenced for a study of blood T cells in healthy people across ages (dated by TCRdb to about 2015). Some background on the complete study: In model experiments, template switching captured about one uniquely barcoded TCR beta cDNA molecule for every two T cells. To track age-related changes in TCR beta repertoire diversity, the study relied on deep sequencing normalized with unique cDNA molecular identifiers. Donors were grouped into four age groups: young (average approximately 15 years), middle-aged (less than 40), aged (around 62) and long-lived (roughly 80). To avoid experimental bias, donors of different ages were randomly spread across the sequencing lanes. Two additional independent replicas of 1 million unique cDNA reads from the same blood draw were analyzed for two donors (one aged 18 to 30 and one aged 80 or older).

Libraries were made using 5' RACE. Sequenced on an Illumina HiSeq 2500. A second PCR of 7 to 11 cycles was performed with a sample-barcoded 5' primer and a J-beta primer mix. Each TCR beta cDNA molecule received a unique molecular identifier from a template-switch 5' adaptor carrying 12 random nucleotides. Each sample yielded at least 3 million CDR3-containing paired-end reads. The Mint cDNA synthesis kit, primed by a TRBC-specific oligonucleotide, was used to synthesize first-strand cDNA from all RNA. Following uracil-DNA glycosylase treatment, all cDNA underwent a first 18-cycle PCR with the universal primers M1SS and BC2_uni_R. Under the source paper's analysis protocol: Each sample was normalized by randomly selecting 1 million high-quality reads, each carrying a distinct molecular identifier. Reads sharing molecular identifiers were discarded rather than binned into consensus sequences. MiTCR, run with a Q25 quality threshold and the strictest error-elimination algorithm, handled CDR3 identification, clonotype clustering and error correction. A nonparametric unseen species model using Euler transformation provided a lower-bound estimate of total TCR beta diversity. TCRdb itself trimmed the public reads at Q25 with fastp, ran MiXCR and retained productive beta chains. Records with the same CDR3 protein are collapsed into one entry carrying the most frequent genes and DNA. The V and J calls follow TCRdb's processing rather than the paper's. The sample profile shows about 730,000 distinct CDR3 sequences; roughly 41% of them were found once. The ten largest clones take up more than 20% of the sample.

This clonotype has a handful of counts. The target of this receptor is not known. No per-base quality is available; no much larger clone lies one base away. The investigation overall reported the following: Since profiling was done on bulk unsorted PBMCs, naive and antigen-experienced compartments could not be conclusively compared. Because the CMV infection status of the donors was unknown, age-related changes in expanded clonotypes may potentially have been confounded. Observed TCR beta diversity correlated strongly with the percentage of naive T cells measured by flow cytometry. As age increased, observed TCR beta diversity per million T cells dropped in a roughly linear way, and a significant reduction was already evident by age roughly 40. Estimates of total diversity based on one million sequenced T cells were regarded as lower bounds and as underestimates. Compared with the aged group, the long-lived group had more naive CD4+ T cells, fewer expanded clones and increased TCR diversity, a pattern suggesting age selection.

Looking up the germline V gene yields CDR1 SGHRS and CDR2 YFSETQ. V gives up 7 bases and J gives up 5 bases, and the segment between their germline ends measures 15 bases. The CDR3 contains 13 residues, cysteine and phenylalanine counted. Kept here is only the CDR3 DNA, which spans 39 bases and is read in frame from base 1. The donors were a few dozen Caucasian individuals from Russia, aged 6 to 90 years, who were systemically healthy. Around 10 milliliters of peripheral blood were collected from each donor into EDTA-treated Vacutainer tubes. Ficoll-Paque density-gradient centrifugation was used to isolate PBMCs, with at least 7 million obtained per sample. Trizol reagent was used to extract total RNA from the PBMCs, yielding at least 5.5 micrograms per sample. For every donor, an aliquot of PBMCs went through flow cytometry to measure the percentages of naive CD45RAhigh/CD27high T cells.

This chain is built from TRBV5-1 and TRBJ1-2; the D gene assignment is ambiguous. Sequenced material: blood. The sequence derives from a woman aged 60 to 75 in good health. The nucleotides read TGCGCCAGCCGAACGAATGATCAGTATGGCTACACCTTC. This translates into CASRTNDQYGYTF.